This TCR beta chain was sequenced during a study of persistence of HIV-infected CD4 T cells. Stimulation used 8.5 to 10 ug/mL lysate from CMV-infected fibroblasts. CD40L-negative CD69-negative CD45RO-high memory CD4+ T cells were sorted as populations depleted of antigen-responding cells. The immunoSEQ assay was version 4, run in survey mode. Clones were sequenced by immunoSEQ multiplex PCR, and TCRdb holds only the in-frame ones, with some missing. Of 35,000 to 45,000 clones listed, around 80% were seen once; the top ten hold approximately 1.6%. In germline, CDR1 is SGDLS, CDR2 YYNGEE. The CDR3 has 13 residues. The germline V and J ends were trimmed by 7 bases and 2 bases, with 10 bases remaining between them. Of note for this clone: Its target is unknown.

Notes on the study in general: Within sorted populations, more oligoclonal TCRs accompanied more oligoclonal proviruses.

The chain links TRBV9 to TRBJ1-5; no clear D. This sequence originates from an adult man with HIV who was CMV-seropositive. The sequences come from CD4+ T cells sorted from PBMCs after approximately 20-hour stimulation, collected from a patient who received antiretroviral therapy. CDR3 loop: CASGYGGNQPQHF. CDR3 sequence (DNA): TGTGCCAGCGGCTATGGAGGCAATCAGCCCCAGCATTTT. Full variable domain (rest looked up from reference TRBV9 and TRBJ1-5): DSGVTQTPKHLITATGQRVTLRCSPRSGDLSVYWYQQSLDQGLQFLIQYYNGEERAKGNILERFSAQQFPDLHSELNLSSLELGDSALYFCASGYGGNQPQHFGDGTRLSIL.